Shown below are 16 T cell receptor beta chains from a single sample sequenced in a study of control samples from healthy donors and cancer patients (dated by TCRdb to 2019 to 2021). The library was built by means of the immunoSEQ multiplex PCR assay. Held by TCRdb, this immuneACCESS table contains in-frame sequences only and omits some clones. Under half of the omission traces to an unresolved V gene where checked; the cause of the rest is unknown. The sample table shows about 190,000 clones, and approximately 90% are seen once. Of the sample, approximately 1.8% is held by the ten largest clones. Sequences were obtained from blood. These receptors all stem from a man aged 25 to 45 in good health.

The genes are TRBV30 and TRBJ1-2; unclear D gene. CDR3 length: 16 residues. V dropped 3 bases and J dropped 0 bases, with 17 bases sitting between them. The germline V gene has CDR1 GTSNPN and CDR2 SVGIG (reference sequence). Written as DNA, the CDR3 is TGTGCCTGGAGGGATCCGCGGGGAATAGCTAACTATGGCTACACCTTC. Its translation is CAWRDPRGIANYGYTF.

The V call is TRBV27, the J call TRBJ1-4; D call uncertain. This CDR3 has 14 amino acids. CDR1 and CDR2 (germline): MNHEY, SMNVEV (reference sequence). V was cut by 0 bases and J by 7 bases, with 9 bases left in between. CDR3 sequence reads: CASSLSQSREKLFF. The DNA for the CDR3 is TGTGCCAGCAGTTTATCTCAGTCTCGTGAAAAACTGTTTTTT.

This chain joins TRBV19 and TRBJ1-4; unclear D gene. This CDR3 spans 13 amino acids. The germline V and J ends were trimmed by 7 bases and 4 bases, with 10 bases remaining between them. Germline CDR1 and CDR2: LNHDA and SQIVND (reference sequence). Written as DNA, the CDR3 is TGTGCCAGTACCCCAGTGTTTAATGAAAAACTGTTTTTT. This gives the protein CASTPVFNEKLFF.

The chain carries TRBV2 and TRBJ2-2; D call uncertain. Deletions cut 4 bases from V and 6 bases from J, with 9 bases between. There are 13 residues in the CDR3. The germline V gene has CDR1 SNHLY and CDR2 FYNNEI. The CDR3 region has the DNA TGTGCCAGCAGTGCCCTGGGTCCCGGGGAGCTGTTTTTT. This encodes CASSALGPGELFF. The variable domain in full, with the rest retrieved from reference TRBV2 and TRBJ2-2, is EPEVTQTPSHQVTQMGQEVILRCVPISNHLYFYWYRQILGQKVEFLVSFYNNEISEKSEIFDDQFSVERPDGSNFTLKIRSTKLEDSAMYFCASSALGPGELFFGEGSRLTVL.

The rearrangement links TRBV3-1 (or the pseudogene TRBV3-2) to TRBJ1-2; no reliable D call. V lost 4 bases and J lost 4, with 7 bases in between. The germline V gene has CDR1 LGHDT and CDR2 YNNKEL (reference sequence). The CDR3 loop spans 12 amino acids. The CDR3 is CASSLGSYGYTF. DNA of the CDR3: TGTGCCAGCAGCCTTGGGTCCTATGGCTACACCTTC.

This clone has a handful of counts. The V and J genes are TRBV7-9 and TRBJ2-5; D gene uncertain. The CDR3 is 15 amino acids. V lost 3 bases to trimming and J lost 1 base, with 12 bases between them. CDR1 is SEHNR and CDR2 is FQNEAQ in the germline V gene (reference sequence). The CDR3 loop reads CASSLNSDFQETQYF. The CDR3 nucleotides read TGTGCCAGCAGCTTGAACAGCGACTTCCAAGAGACCCAGTACTTC.

This chain uses TRBV19 with TRBJ1-2; tentatively, D is TRBD1 (5 bases). V gave up 3 bases and J gave up 4 bases, with 18 bases separating them. Germline V gene data show CDR1 as LNHDA and CDR2 as SQIVND (reference sequence). The CDR3 extends over 16 amino acids. The CDR3 DNA reads TGTGCCAGTAGTATGGGACCAGGCGCCAACACCTATGGCTACACCTTC. This translates into CASSMGPGANTYGYTF.

The chain uses TRBV5-4 and TRBJ2-6; D is unclear. The CDR3 totals 15 residues. Deletions cut 0 bases from V and 1 base from J, with 5 bases between. The germline CDR1 and CDR2 sequences are SGHNT and YYREEE (reference sequence). The DNA of the CDR3 is TGTGCCAGCAGCTTGGAGGAGTCTGGGGCCAACGTCCTGACTTTC. It yields the protein CASSLEESGANVLTF.

The chain carries TRBV5-1 and TRBJ2-1; 10 nucleotides agree with TRBD2. CDR1 SGHRS and CDR2 YFSETQ come from the germline V gene. The CDR3 length is 15 residues. With V trimmed by 4 bases and J by 4 bases, 5 bases remained unmatched. CDR3 sequence reads: CASSGGLALYNEQFF. The CDR3 region has the DNA TGCGCCAGCAGCGGGGGACTAGCGCTGTACAATGAGCAGTTCTTC.

The chain employs TRBV6-5 and TRBJ1-2; D is unresolved. The V gene lost 7 bases and the J gene lost 2 bases, with 11 bases spanning the gap. This CDR3 has 13 amino acids. Germline V gives CDR1 MNHEY, CDR2 SVGAGI. CDR3 sequence reads: CASTYGQNYGYTF. DNA for the CDR3: TGTGCCAGCACCTACGGGCAAAACTATGGCTACACCTTC.

In its sample, this clone was seen a few times. The V gene is TRBV13, the J gene TRBJ1-1; TRBD1 is a possible D gene (5 bases). Looked up from germline, CDR1 is PRHDT and CDR2 is FYEKMQ (reference sequence). CDR3 length: 14 residues. The ends were cut back, 4 bases at V and 7 bases at J, with 16 bases in the middle. In DNA, the CDR3 is TGTGCCAGCAGCTGGCAGGGTTTAACGGGTGAAGCTTTCTTT. It codes for CASSWQGLTGEAFF.

This clone has only a few counts. The V call is TRBV12-3 or TRBV12-4, the J call TRBJ2-7, with D hard to call. Trimming pared 1 base from V and 2 bases from J, leaving 6 bases between. This CDR3 contains 13 residues. DNA for the CDR3: TGTGCCAGCAGTTTAGTGCAGGCCTACGAGCAGTACTTC. It yields the protein CASSLVQAYEQYF.

Note on this clone: Other DNA sequences in this specimen translate into the identical CDR3. The chain carries TRBV4-1 and TRBJ2-7; D gene uncertain. The germline V gene encodes CDR1 MGHRA and CDR2 YSYEKL. This CDR3 contains 13 residues. V lost 1 base and J lost 1, with 5 bases in between. This CDR3 reads CASSQGVSYEQYF. As DNA, the CDR3 is TGCGCCAGCAGCCAAGGAGTATCCTACGAGCAGTACTTC.

This rearrangement joins TRBV30 to TRBJ1-6; D call uncertain. Deletions cut 0 bases from V and 1 base from J, with 16 bases between. The germline V gene encodes CDR1 GTSNPN and CDR2 SVGIG (reference sequence). The CDR3 consists of 18 residues. CDR3 amino acids: CAWSVYSLSGSYNSPLHF. CDR3 in DNA: TGTGCCTGGAGTGTATATAGTCTCTCGGGGTCCTATAATTCACCCCTCCACTTT.

Only a few counts were recorded for this clone. The CDR3 reads CASADRVDSPLHF. The DNA for the CDR3 is TGTGCCAGCGCGGACAGGGTCGATTCACCCCTCCACTTT. The chain links TRBV6-5 to TRBJ1-6, with 8 bases identical to TRBD1. Looked up from germline, CDR1 is MNHEY and CDR2 is SVGAGI. Losses at the gene ends were 8 bases for V and 8 bases for J; bases not matched to a gene: 5. This CDR3 spans 13 amino acids.

The CDR3 here is CASSVTGTGVSYEQYF. CDR3 bases: TGTGCCAGCAGCGTCACCGGGACAGGGGTCTCCTACGAGCAGTACTTC. The chain links TRBV13 to TRBJ2-7, with TRBD1 identical over 10 bases. The trim removed 5 bases at V and 0 bases at J, leaving 7 bases unmatched. Germline CDR1 reads PRHDT; CDR2 reads FYEKMQ (reference sequence). The CDR3 length is 16 residues.